The following is a TCR beta chain sequence with its context. The target antigen is unknown. The data were produced by immunoSEQ multiplex PCR, yet TCRdb's version contains in-frame clones alone and is incomplete. The repertoire consists of over 110,000 clones, with 75% to 95% occurring once and the leading ten covering approximately 10%. The sample originates from a study of cytotoxic CD8 clonotypes in ibrutinib-treated CLL. At the level of the study: The patients, some 12 relapsed/refractory and approximately 15 treatment-naive, included around 17 who were IGHV unmutated. Study-wide points: Baseline values of clonality outstripped age-matched healthy donors and followed circulating CD8+ T-cell counts. Different sampling times were used for sustained-remission and progressing patients.

The V gene lost 1 base and the J gene lost 4 bases, with 7 bases spanning the gap. Germline loops: CDR1 SGHNT, CDR2 YENEEA. The CDR3 runs 14 residues. This clonotype was obtained from a human donor with chronic lymphocytic leukemia. The sample consisted of PBMCs, taken after 12 months of ibrutinib treatment. The chain recombines TRBV11-3 with TRBJ2-2; D is uncertain. Here the CDR3 reads CASSLGLFTGELFF. CDR3 nucleotide sequence: TGTGCCAGCAGCTTAGGACTCTTCACCGGGGAGCTGTTTTTT.